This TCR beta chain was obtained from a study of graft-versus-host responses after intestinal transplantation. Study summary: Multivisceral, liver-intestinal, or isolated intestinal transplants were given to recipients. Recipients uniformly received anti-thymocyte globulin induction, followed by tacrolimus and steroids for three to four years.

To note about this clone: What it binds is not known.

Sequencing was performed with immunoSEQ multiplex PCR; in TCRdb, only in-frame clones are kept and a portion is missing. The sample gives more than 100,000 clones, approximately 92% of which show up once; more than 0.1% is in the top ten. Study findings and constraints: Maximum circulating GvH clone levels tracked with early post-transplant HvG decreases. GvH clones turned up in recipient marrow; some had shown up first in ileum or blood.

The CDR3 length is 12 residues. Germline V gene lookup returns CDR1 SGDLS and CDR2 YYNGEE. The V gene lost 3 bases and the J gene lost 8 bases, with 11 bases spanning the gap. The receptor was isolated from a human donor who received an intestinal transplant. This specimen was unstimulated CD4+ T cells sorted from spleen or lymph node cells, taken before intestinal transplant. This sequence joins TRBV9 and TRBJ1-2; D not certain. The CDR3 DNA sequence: TGTGCCAGCAGCGCGACTTTAGAGGGCTACACCTTC. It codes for CASSATLEGYTF. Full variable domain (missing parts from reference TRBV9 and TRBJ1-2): DSGVTQTPKHLITATGQRVTLRCSPRSGDLSVYWYQQSLDQGLQFLIQYYNGEERAKGNILERFSAQQFPDLHSELNLSSLELGDSALYFCASSATLEGYTFGSGTRLTVV.